This TCR beta chain was found in a study of identical twins. Study results and caveats: Among beta out-of-frame sequences, excess sharing between twins appeared weaker. Invariant MAIT and iNKT cells are populations that could partly confound zero-insertion analyses.

This clonotype was found a few times. The antigen is unknown. Through template switching, a universal primer site was introduced, and the cDNA contained unique molecular identifiers. TCRdb used MiXCR to reprocess the 5' RACE reads, holding one entry per CDR3 protein. The table lists about 720,000 distinct CDR3 sequences, around a sixth of them singletons. The CDR3 totals 13 residues. J lost 4 bases, V lost 4 bases, and 4 bases had no gene match. These sequences were also reported in another study, on T cells expressing NK-cell markers. That study adds: The authors applied an anti-gamma-delta TCR antibody in several experiments, and it restricted sorting to alpha-beta TCR T cells.

This receptor was identified in a woman under 30 in good health. The sequenced sample consisted of PBMCs. The chain joins TRBV12-3 or TRBV12-4 to TRBJ2-7, with 7 positions matching TRBD1. The CDR3 bases are TGTGCCAGCAGTTCCGAACAGGGGTACGAGCAGTACTTC. This gives the protein CASSSEQGYEQYF.